This entry concerns a single TCR beta chain. Its antigen is unidentified. Antigen-specific CD4+ T cells were first expanded with viral peptide pools by the ViraFEST assay and only then sequenced. Culture lasted about 11 days before CD4+ T cell isolation. Participants each got two BNT162b2 or mRNA-1273 vaccine doses. Cultures had half their medium replaced with IL-2 medium on days 3 and 7. The source of the sample is a study of vaccination effects on CD4 cells after COVID-19. Across the whole study: The post-vaccine samples were taken, at the median, 72 days after the second dose.

Overall study findings and caveats: Vaccine-induced clones in healthy vaccinees cross-reacted with common cold coronaviruses in only 1 of 255 cases. Marked clonal contraction was seen in infection- and vaccine-induced clones late after vaccination.

Measured with immunoSEQ multiplex PCR; TCRdb has only the in-frame clones, and not every one. The sample consists of approximately 70,000 clones, approximately 80% of them appearing once. Germline-derived CDR1 and CDR2 are SNHLY and FYNNEI. The CDR3 runs to 14 residues. With V trimmed by 8 bases and J by 0 bases, 4 bases remained unmatched. Sequenced material: CD4+ T cells from PBMCs cultured with HCoV-229E spike peptides, taken after COVID-19 vaccination. This clonotype was sampled from a human donor who received a COVID-19 vaccine. V usage is TRBV2 and J usage is TRBJ2-3, with 8 positions matching TRBD2. CDR3 loop: CASRLALSTDTQYF. DNA for the CDR3: TGTGCCAGCCGACTAGCGCTTAGCACAGATACGCAGTATTTT.